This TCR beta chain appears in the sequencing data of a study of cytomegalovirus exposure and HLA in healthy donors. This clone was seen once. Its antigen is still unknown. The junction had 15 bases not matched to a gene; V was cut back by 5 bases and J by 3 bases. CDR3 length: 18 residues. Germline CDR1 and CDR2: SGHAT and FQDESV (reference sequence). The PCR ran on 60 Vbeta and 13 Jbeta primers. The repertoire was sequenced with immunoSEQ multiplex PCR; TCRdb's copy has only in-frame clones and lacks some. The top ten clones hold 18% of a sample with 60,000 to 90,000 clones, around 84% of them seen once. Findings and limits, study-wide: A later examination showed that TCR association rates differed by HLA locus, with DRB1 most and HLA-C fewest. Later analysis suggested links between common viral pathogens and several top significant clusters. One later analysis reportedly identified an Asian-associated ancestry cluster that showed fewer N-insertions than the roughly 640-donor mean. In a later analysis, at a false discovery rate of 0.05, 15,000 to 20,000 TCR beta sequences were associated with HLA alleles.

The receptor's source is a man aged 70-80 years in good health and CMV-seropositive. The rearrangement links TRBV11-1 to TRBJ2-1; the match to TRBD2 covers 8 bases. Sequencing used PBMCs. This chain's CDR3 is CASSGAGEVSASYNEQFF. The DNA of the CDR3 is TGTGCCAGCAGCGGAGCGGGGGAGGTGTCAGCAAGCTACAATGAGCAGTTCTTC.